These T cell receptor beta chains were read from a single sample in a study of T cells after yellow fever vaccination. TCRdb analysed the 5' RACE reads with MiXCR anew, one entry per CDR3 protein. The table records 80,000 to 100,000 distinct CDR3 sequences, under 7% of them present only once. The specimen comprised CD8+ T cells sorted from PBMCs, sampled 10 days after the yellow fever booster vaccination. These receptors all come from a man younger than 35 who received the YFV17D yellow fever vaccine. Each CDR3 is given with its conserved first and last residue. The D gene is left open where the match is weak. A clone size is listed for some rows: how often the clone was seen (once, few, many), or a class if it is expanded.

v_call,d_call,j_call,clone_size,cdr3_nt,cdr3_aa
TRBV28,TRBD1,TRBJ1-5,.,TGTGCCAGCAGTACCAGGGGGTGGCAGCCCCAGCATTTT,CASSTRGWQPQHF
TRBV7-3,.,TRBJ1-4,few,TGTGCCAGCAGCCTGAGTCCTGTCGAATCCGGAAAACTGTTTTTT,CASSLSPVESGKLFF
TRBV6-5,.,TRBJ1-1,.,TGTGCCAGCAGTTACACAGGGAAAACTGAAGCTTTCTTT,CASSYTGKTEAFF
TRBV9,TRBD2,TRBJ2-1,few,TGTGCCAGCACCCCGGGAGGGGTCTCCTACAATGAGCAGTTCTTC,CASTPGGVSYNEQFF
TRBV27,TRBD2,TRBJ2-5,.,TGTGCCAGCAGTCCCGGGACTAACCACCAAGAGACCCAGTACTTC,CASSPGTNHQETQYF
TRBV24-1,.,TRBJ2-1,few,TGTGCCACCAGCCCGGGGGTCCGTCAGGGACTCTCCTACAATGAGCAGTTCTTC,CATSPGVRQGLSYNEQFF
TRBV12-3/TRBV12-4,.,TRBJ1-1,.,TGTGCCAGCAGTTTAAATCTGGGTGAAGCTTTCTTT,CASSLNLGEAFF
TRBV20-1,TRBD1,TRBJ1-3,.,TGCAGTGCGGTGACAGGGGTCGGAAACACCATATATTTT,CSAVTGVGNTIYF
TRBV19,.,TRBJ1-2,.,TGTGCCAGTCTGTCAGATTCCTATGGCTACACCTTC,CASLSDSYGYTF
TRBV6-5,.,TRBJ2-2,.,TGTGCCAGCAGACAGGGAAGAACCGTGAACACCGGGGAGCTGTTTTTT,CASRQGRTVNTGELFF
TRBV7-2,TRBD1,TRBJ2-6,few,TGTGCCAGCAGCCCGCTGAGGGGACAGGGAAGGACTGGGGCCAACGTCCTGACTTTC,CASSPLRGQGRTGANVLTF
TRBV5-1,TRBD1,TRBJ1-5,many,TGCGCCAGCAGCCCGACAGGGGGCAATCAGCCCCAGCATTTT,CASSPTGGNQPQHF
TRBV12-3/TRBV12-4,.,TRBJ1-1,few,TGTGCCAGCAGATTTATGGGGGGCACTGAAGCTTTCTTT,CASRFMGGTEAFF
TRBV5-1,.,TRBJ2-5,many,TGCGCCAGCAGCTTGCTACAAGAGACCCAGTACTTC,CASSLLQETQYF
TRBV6-5,TRBD2,TRBJ2-3,.,TGTGCCAGCAGTAGGACTAGCGGGGGGAGGTCAGATACGCAGTATTTT,CASSRTSGGRSDTQYF
TRBV6-2/TRBV6-3,TRBD1,TRBJ2-1,.,TGTGCCAGCAGTCTGCAGGGGGTCATAAGCTCCTACAATGAGCAGTTCTTC,CASSLQGVISSYNEQFF
TRBV6-1,.,TRBJ1-5,few,TGTGCCAGCAGTGAAGCGCGATGGCAGGGCAATCAGCCCCAGCATTTT,CASSEARWQGNQPQHF
TRBV20-1,TRBD1,TRBJ1-2,few,TGCAGTGCTTCGGGGACAGATAACTATGGCTACACCTTC,CSASGTDNYGYTF
TRBV30,.,TRBJ2-5,few,TGTGCCTGGAACCAGGAGCAAGAGACCCAGTACTTC,CAWNQEQETQYF
TRBV2,.,TRBJ2-3,few,TGTGCCATCGGGACTCCGGGCACAGATACGCAGTATTTT,CAIGTPGTDTQYF
TRBV6-1,.,TRBJ1-5,few,TGTGCCAGCAGTGAAGCGAAGGTTTATAGCAATCAGCCCCAGCATTTT,CASSEAKVYSNQPQHF
TRBV7-6,.,TRBJ2-7,many,TGTGCCAGCAGCTCCACCGCCGACTACGAGCAGTACTTC,CASSSTADYEQYF
TRBV4-1,TRBD1,TRBJ2-5,.,TGCGCCAGCAGCCAAGATTTGGGACAGCAAGAGACCCAGTACTTC,CASSQDLGQQETQYF
TRBV7-2,.,TRBJ1-1,few,TGTGCCAGCAGCTTACTACGGGGATTCAACACTGAAGCTTTCTTT,CASSLLRGFNTEAFF
TRBV12-5,.,TRBJ2-2,few,TGTGCTAGTGGTTTTATCGAGACGAACACCGGGGAGCTGTTTTTT,CASGFIETNTGELFF
TRBV20-1,.,TRBJ1-3,few,TGCAGTGCTAGTTCCGGGGACGGGTTTTTTAGAAACACCATATATTTT,CSASSGDGFFRNTIYF
TRBV4-1,.,TRBJ2-3,.,TGCGCCAGCAGCCCCTGGGGCACAGATACGCAGTATTTT,CASSPWGTDTQYF
TRBV4-1,.,TRBJ2-5,few,TGCGCCAGCAGCTCCTACTCCCGGGACGGGCAAGAGACCCAGTACTTC,CASSSYSRDGQETQYF
TRBV7-2,.,TRBJ2-5,.,TGTGCCAGCAGCCCGGCGGGGTTTGGAGAGACCCAGTACTTC,CASSPAGFGETQYF
TRBV5-6,.,TRBJ2-7,.,TGTGCCAGCAGCTTCGGCCAGTCCTACGAGCAGTACTTC,CASSFGQSYEQYF
TRBV10-3,TRBD1,TRBJ1-1,.,TGTGCCATCAGTGCTCAGGGGGCAGACACTGAAGCTTTCTTT,CAISAQGADTEAFF
TRBV7-9,.,TRBJ2-2,.,TGTGCCAGCAGCTTAGCGGGGAGACAGTCGAACACCGGGGAGCTGTTTTTT,CASSLAGRQSNTGELFF
TRBV7-9,.,TRBJ2-3,.,TGTGCCAGCAAGGGGCCGGGGGATACGCAGTATTTT,CASKGPGDTQYF
TRBV7-3,.,TRBJ2-3,many,TGTGCCAGCAGCTCTACAGGCTGGAGCACAGATACGCAGTATTTT,CASSSTGWSTDTQYF
TRBV6-5,.,TRBJ2-3,many,TGTGCCAGCAGTTACAAAGGGCAGCCAAACACAGATACGCAGTATTTT,CASSYKGQPNTDTQYF
TRBV30,.,TRBJ2-7,many,TGTGCCTGGAGGGAAGGACAGTCCTATCAGGACGAGCAGTACTTC,CAWREGQSYQDEQYF
TRBV24-1,TRBD1,TRBJ2-1,.,TGTGCCACCAGTGATTTGCCGGGACAGGGGACCTACAATGAGCAGTTCTTC,CATSDLPGQGTYNEQFF
TRBV5-1,.,TRBJ2-1,.,TGCGCCAGCAGCGACAAGGGCGGTTTCTCCTACAATGAGCAGTTCTTC,CASSDKGGFSYNEQFF
TRBV5-1,TRBD2,TRBJ2-1,few,TGCGCCAGCAGCTTGTTGGGACTAGTGTCAAATGAGCAGTTCTTC,CASSLLGLVSNEQFF
TRBV7-6,.,TRBJ2-1,.,TGTGCCAGCAGCTTGAGCAGGGGTTACGAGCAGTTCTTC,CASSLSRGYEQFF
TRBV9,.,TRBJ1-2,.,TGTGCCAGCAGCGCTGGGGGGCCGACAGCCTATGGCTACACCTTC,CASSAGGPTAYGYTF
TRBV5-1,TRBD1,TRBJ2-6,many,TGCGCCAGCAGCTACCTGGACAGGGGTAGGTCTGGGGCCAACGTCCTGACTTTC,CASSYLDRGRSGANVLTF
TRBV4-1,.,TRBJ2-1,.,TGCGCCAGCAGCCAGGGGGTCGCGGCGGTGAGGAGCTCCTACAATGAGCAGTTCTTC,CASSQGVAAVRSSYNEQFF
TRBV11-2,.,TRBJ2-7,many,TGTGCCAGCAGCTTCGGGCCCCCCTACGAGCAGTACTTC,CASSFGPPYEQYF
TRBV9,.,TRBJ2-5,.,TGTGCCAGCAGCGCCGGGATCCAGGTCGGAGAGACCCAGTACTTC,CASSAGIQVGETQYF
TRBV11-1,.,TRBJ1-2,few,TGTGCCAGCAGCCAAGAAGGGAACTATGGCTACACCTTC,CASSQEGNYGYTF
TRBV27,.,TRBJ2-5,few,TGTGCCAGCAGGAGACTGGGGGAGACCCAGTACTTC,CASRRLGETQYF
TRBV15,.,TRBJ2-7,many,TGTGCCACCAGCAGAGATTTCGATATGGCTTTCTCCTACGAGCAGTACTTC,CATSRDFDMAFSYEQYF
TRBV7-9,.,TRBJ1-4,.,TGTGCCAGCAGCTGGTATAATGAAAAACTGTTTTTT,CASSWYNEKLFF
TRBV7-9,TRBD1,TRBJ2-1,few,TGTGCCAGCAGCTTATCCGGGACAGTTGGGGGCTCCTACAATGAGCAGTTCTTC,CASSLSGTVGGSYNEQFF
TRBV11-2,.,TRBJ1-1,few,TGTGCCAGCAGCTTAGAGCTTTTAGGGGTCACTGAAGCTTTCTTT,CASSLELLGVTEAFF
TRBV2,.,TRBJ2-7,many,TGTGCCAGCAGTGAGTTCGTGGAGCTCAGGCTCGGCGAGCAGTACTTC,CASSEFVELRLGEQYF
TRBV5-4,.,TRBJ1-2,few,TGTGCCAGCAGCTTAGATACGGCGCTCTATGGCTACACCTTC,CASSLDTALYGYTF
TRBV5-4,.,TRBJ2-3,few,TGTGCCAGCAGCCAGGGCCTCACGGAGGGTCCTCGTACGCAGTATTTT,CASSQGLTEGPRTQYF